In its sample, the clone carrying this TCR beta chain was seen a few times. Antigen specificity is unknown. TCRdb's copy holds only in-frame clones and misses some; the assay was immunoSEQ multiplex PCR. In total the sample includes about 33,000 clones, none of them seen once. This entry is derived from a study of T cell clonality in common variable immunodeficiency. General study results and limits: Compared with healthy controls, CVID subjects showed increased TCRbeta clonality, mostly in about a third. In common variable immunodeficiency, TCR beta chains reportedly carried fewer deletions and N-nucleotide insertions.

Both groups were predominantly of Caucasian heritage. CVID subjects had received replacement immunoglobulin for at least one year. Sequencing was performed on peripheral blood mononuclear cells. The source of this sequence is a human donor with common variable immunodeficiency.

CDR3 residues: CASIPWGDTEAFF. The CDR3 DNA, read in part, is TGTGCCAGTATCCCGTGGGGGGATACTGAA. This chain connects TRBV19 to TRBJ1-1, with a tentative D call TRBD1 (5 bases). The sequence runs out 3 residues before the end of the CDR3; the remainder is reconstructed from the germline J gene. V shed 7 bases and J shed 5 bases, with 14 bases lying between them. CDR3 size: 13 residues. In germline, CDR1 is LNHDA, CDR2 SQIVND (reference sequence). The entire variable domain, with the rest obtained from reference TRBV19 and TRBJ1-1, is as follows: DGGITQSPKYLFRKEGQNVTLSCEQNLNHDAMYWYRQDPGQGLRLIYYSQIVNDFQKGDIAEGYSVSREKKESFPLTVTSAQKNPTAFYLCASIPWGDTEAFFGQGTRLTVV.